The rows below give T cell receptor beta chains drawn from one sample of a study of blood T cell repertoires in COVID-19. The data were produced by immunoSEQ multiplex PCR, yet TCRdb's version contains in-frame clones alone and is incomplete. Among tens of thousands of clones listed, roughly 87% were seen once. The sequenced material came from peripheral blood. These receptors all stem from a male donor with acute or convalescent COVID-19. The CDR3 runs from the conserved cysteine through the conserved F or W. D genes are given only for firm matches. Clone size is stated in some rows and not others, as once, few, many or a class when expanded.

j_gene	d_gene	v_gene	abundance	CDR3nt	CDR3aa
TRBJ1-2	TRBD1	TRBV29-1	.	TGCAGCGTTCCAGGGGGCGCCTATGGCTACACCTTC	CSVPGGAYGYTF
TRBJ2-3	TRBD1	TRBV9	few	TGTGCCAGCAGCGTAGGAACAGGGGTTGCAGATACGCAGTATTTT	CASSVGTGVADTQYF
TRBJ2-7	TRBD1	TRBV5-1	.	TGCGCCAGCAGCTTGGGGACACCGGGACAGGGCTACGAGCAGTACTTC	CASSLGTPGQGYEQYF
TRBJ1-1	TRBD1	TRBV6-5	.	TGTGCCAGCAGTTACTCGGGGACAGGGTTGGCCACTGAAGCTTTCTTT	CASSYSGTGLATEAFF
TRBJ1-5	TRBD1	TRBV7-9	.	TGTGCCAGCAGCCCACAGGGGGGTCAGCCCCAGCATTTT	CASSPQGGQPQHF
TRBJ1-4	.	TRBV28	.	TGTGCCAGCAGTTTATCACAGGAAAAACTGTTTTTT	CASSLSQEKLFF
TRBJ1-1	.	TRBV5-5	once	TGTGCCAGCAGCTCCGGACTTATCATGAACACTGAAGCTTTCTTT	CASSSGLIMNTEAFF
TRBJ2-5	.	TRBV5-1	once	TGCGCCAGCAGCAGCAACCAAGGAGGGGAGACCCAGTACTTC	CASSSNQGGETQYF
TRBJ1-5	.	TRBV19	once	TGTGCCAGTAGTATAGGGCCCATACCCCTGCCTAATCAGCCCCAGCATTTT	CASSIGPIPLPNQPQHF
TRBJ1-1	.	TRBV6-5	.	TGTGCCAGCAGTTTTCAGGGGCCATCTGAGGCTTTCTTT	CASSFQGPSEAFF
TRBJ1-1	.	TRBV6-4	.	TGTGCCAGCAGTCCAGGTACCATGAACACTGAAGCTTTCTTT	CASSPGTMNTEAFF
TRBJ1-5	.	TRBV3-1/TRBV3-2	few	TGTGCCAGCAGCCCCAGCGGGGGAGGGGGCAATCAGCCCCAGCATTTT	CASSPSGGGGNQPQHF
TRBJ2-2	.	TRBV10-3	.	TGTGCCATCACTAGCAACACCGGGGAGCTGTTTTTT	CAITSNTGELFF
TRBJ1-3	.	TRBV5-1	.	TGCGCCAGCAGCGCTGGGAGTTCTGGAAACACCATATATTTT	CASSAGSSGNTIYF
TRBJ1-1	TRBD1	TRBV19	.	TGTGCCAGTAGTCCCCGGACAGGGGGCGATTTCACTGAAGCTTTCTTT	CASSPRTGGDFTEAFF
TRBJ2-5	.	TRBV7-2	.	TGTGCCAGCAGCTCAGGGCGGGGTGGAGGGACCCAGTACTTC	CASSSGRGGGTQYF
TRBJ2-1	TRBD1	TRBV24-1	few	TGTGCCACCAGTGATCCAACCGGGACAGGGCTTTACAATGAGCAGTTCTTC	CATSDPTGTGLYNEQFF
TRBJ1-4	.	TRBV5-4	.	TGTGCCAGCAGCTTCGGAGGGGCATCTGGTGAAAAACTGTTTTTT	CASSFGGASGEKLFF
TRBJ1-3	TRBD1	TRBV5-5	.	TGTGCCAGCAGATTGGACGGGACAGGGGTTCACTCTGGAAACACCATATATTTT	CASRLDGTGVHSGNTIYF
TRBJ2-3	TRBD2	TRBV7-2	.	TGTGCCAGCAGCTCCAATCAGCGGGGGAGCACAGATACGCAGTATTTT	CASSSNQRGSTDTQYF
TRBJ2-7	TRBD1	TRBV19	.	TGTGCCAGTACTCCGGGACAGGGGTACGAGCAGTACTTC	CASTPGQGYEQYF
TRBJ2-7	.	TRBV2	.	TGTGCCAGCAGTGTTGGCACAAACTCCTACGAGCAGTACTTC	CASSVGTNSYEQYF
TRBJ1-3	.	TRBV10-3	.	TGTGCCATCAGTGGCGCGCAGGCTCCCTCTGGAAACACCATATATTTT	CAISGAQAPSGNTIYF
TRBJ2-1	.	TRBV11-3	.	TGTGCCAGCAGCTTAGGGGGCGTACGATACAATGAGCAGTTCTTC	CASSLGGVRYNEQFF
TRBJ1-2	TRBD1	TRBV5-6	.	TGTGCCAGCAGCTGGGGACAGGGGGCGGATGGCTACACCTTC	CASSWGQGADGYTF
TRBJ2-7	TRBD1	TRBV7-2	.	TGTGCCAGCAGCTCGGGGACAGGGGCATCCTACGAGCAGTACTTC	CASSSGTGASYEQYF
TRBJ1-4	TRBD1	TRBV2	.	TGTGCCAGCAGAGCAGACAGGGGAATAAATGAAAAACTGTTTTTT	CASRADRGINEKLFF
TRBJ2-7	.	TRBV9	.	TGTGCCAGCAGCGTAGCCGGGAGAGGCGAGCAGTACTTC	CASSVAGRGEQYF
TRBJ2-1	TRBD2	TRBV14	.	TGTGCCAGCAGCCCACTAGCGGGGGAGGGTGAGCAGTTCTTC	CASSPLAGEGEQFF
TRBJ2-7	.	TRBV2	.	TGTGCCAGCAGGGCTACCGGGACACCCTACTCCTACGAGCAGTACTTC	CASRATGTPYSYEQYF
TRBJ1-1	.	TRBV3-1/TRBV3-2	.	TGTGCCAGCAGCCCGGCCGGTGGGGAGAGGACTGAAGCTTTCTTT	CASSPAGGERTEAFF
TRBJ1-6	.	TRBV6-1	.	TGTGCCAGCAGTGACCGGGGAGGGGGAAATTCACCCCTCCACTTT	CASSDRGGGNSPLHF
TRBJ1-1	TRBD1	TRBV2	.	TGTGCCAGCAGTGACCAGGGGGCGCCGGGCACTGAAGCTTTCTTT	CASSDQGAPGTEAFF
TRBJ1-1	TRBD1	TRBV7-2	.	TGTGCCAGCAGCTTAGCCGGGACAGCCGGAACTGAAGCTTTCTTT	CASSLAGTAGTEAFF
TRBJ1-6	TRBD1	TRBV19	.	TGTGCCAGTAGCGACAGGGGAAACAGTTCACCCCTCCACTTT	CASSDRGNSSPLHF
TRBJ1-5	.	TRBV24-1	.	TGTGCCACCAGTGCCGGGTATACTCAGCCCCAGCATTTT	CATSAGYTQPQHF
TRBJ2-1	TRBD1	TRBV5-5	.	TGTGCCAGCAGCTCTCAGGGGGCTTACAATGAGCAGTTCTTC	CASSSQGAYNEQFF
TRBJ2-1	TRBD1	TRBV6-5	.	TGTGCCAGCACGGACAGGATAGACAATGAGCAGTTCTTC	CASTDRIDNEQFF
TRBJ1-5	.	TRBV18	.	TGTGCCAGCTCACCAGGCCAGAATCAGCCCCAGCATTTT	CASSPGQNQPQHF
TRBJ1-4	TRBD1	TRBV9	.	TGTGCCAGCAGCGTAGGGGACAGGGGTGAAAAACTGTTTTTT	CASSVGDRGEKLFF
TRBJ1-5	.	TRBV12-3/TRBV12-4	.	TGTGCCAGCAGCTTTCCGAGGCAGCCCCAGCATTTT	CASSFPRQPQHF
TRBJ2-7	.	TRBV5-6	once	TGTGCCAGCAGCTGGGGAGTCCTCGAGCAGTACTTC	CASSWGVLEQYF
TRBJ2-2	.	TRBV3-1/TRBV3-2	once	TGTGCCAGCAGCCAAGATACAGGTCCAGCCGGGGAGCTGTTTTTT	CASSQDTGPAGELFF
TRBJ1-1	TRBD1	TRBV10-3	once	TGTGCCATCAGCCCGGGACAGGGTAACACTGAAGCTTTCTTT	CAISPGQGNTEAFF
TRBJ2-6	.	TRBV28	once	TGTGCCAGCGCCACCAGCTCTGGGGCCAACGTCCTGACTTTC	CASATSSGANVLTF
TRBJ2-5	TRBD2	TRBV5-4	.	TGTGCCAGCAGCTTGGTTTCTAGCGGGGGGGAGACCCAGTACTTC	CASSLVSSGGETQYF
TRBJ1-3	TRBD1	TRBV3-1/TRBV3-2	.	TGTGCCAGCAGCCCGGGACAGGGAAACACCATATATTTT	CASSPGQGNTIYF
TRBJ2-2	.	TRBV28	.	TGTGCCAGCAGTTTAGGAGGGGAAGCCGGGGAGCTGTTTTTT	CASSLGGEAGELFF
TRBJ1-1	.	TRBV6-5	few	TGTGCCAGCGCGGGAACCCGGGACTTCGGTGAAGCTTTCTTT	CASAGTRDFGEAFF
TRBJ2-1	TRBD1	TRBV9	.	TGTGCCAGCAGCGGAGGGGGCGCGATCCATGAGCAGTTCTTC	CASSGGGAIHEQFF
TRBJ1-2	.	TRBV19	.	TGTGCCAGTCGGACAGACCCGAGGTATGGCTACACCTTC	CASRTDPRYGYTF